Presented here are 18 T cell receptor beta chains from one specimen sequenced in a study of a mutant IDH1 vaccine in newly diagnosed glioma. Their recognized antigens are unknown. Sample time point: week 23, last vaccination. Vaccinated patients received 300 ug of mutant IDH1 20-mer peptide per dose, with topical imiquimod. Here immunoSEQ multiplex PCR was the method, and the copy in TCRdb shows in-frame clones only, minus some. The sample consists of about 28,000 clones, around 80% of them appearing once. The input for sequencing was PBMCs, taken from a glioma patient whose treatment included an IDH1 peptide vaccine. Receptors were obtained from a woman between 25 and 40 years old with glioma.

This chain connects TRBV5-1 to TRBJ1-2; 8 bases are shared with TRBD1. Germline CDR1 SGHRS, CDR2 YFSETQ. With 4 bases clipped from V and 1 base from J, the junction kept 6 bases outside the gene matches. The CDR3 consists of 15 residues. The CDR3 loop is CASSLYGQGNYGYTF. For the CDR3, the DNA is TGCGCCAGCAGCCTGTATGGACAGGGTAACTATGGCTACACCTTC.

This chain connects TRBV6-1 to TRBJ2-7, with D hard to call. CDR3 size: 13 residues. CDR1 MNHNS and CDR2 SASEGT come from the germline V gene. The V and J ends lost 8 bases and 7 bases respectively, with 18 bases between them. The CDR3 DNA is TGTGCCAGCTCGCCCAACAGTCTTCGTGAGCAGTACTTC. As protein: CASSPNSLREQYF.

The chain has TRBV7-2 and TRBJ1-2; D is possibly TRBD1 (6 bases). The CDR3 extends over 13 amino acids. The germline gives CDR1 SGHTA, CDR2 FQGNSA. V dropped 7 bases and J dropped 2 bases, with 11 bases sitting between them. CDR3 loop: CASTLGGNYGYTF. In nucleotides, the CDR3 is TGTGCCAGCACCCTAGGGGGGAACTATGGCTACACCTTC.

The chain employs TRBV7-9 and TRBJ1-6, with 7 positions matching TRBD1. Germline V lookup: CDR1 SEHNR, CDR2 FQNEAQ (reference sequence). Trimming took 1 base from V and 10 from J; bases not matched to a gene: 4. The CDR3 sequence is 14 residues long. CDR3 sequence (DNA): TGTGCCAGCAGCTTAGGGGGAGGGGGCTCACCCCTCCACTTT. Its translation is CASSLGGGGSPLHF.

V and J are TRBV4-2 and TRBJ2-2, with TRBD2 identical over 13 bases. The length of the CDR3 is 17 residues. V lost 2 bases, J lost 7 bases, and 7 bases stayed unmatched. CDR1 is LGHNA and CDR2 is YNFKEQ in the germline V gene. As DNA, the CDR3 is TGTGCCAGCAGCCAACAAGGACTAGCGGGGGCTGGCGGGGAGCTGTTTTTT. This encodes CASSQQGLAGAGGELFF.

The CDR3 nucleotides are TGTGCCAGCTCACCCGACAGTTTCGACACTGAAGCTTTCTTT. Translated: CASSPDSFDTEAFF. The chain employs TRBV18 and TRBJ1-1, with D possibly being TRBD1 (5 bases). The germline V and J ends were trimmed by 3 bases and 3 bases, with 11 bases remaining between them. CDR1 and CDR2 (germline): KGHSH, LQKENI. This CDR3 has 14 residues.

The chain carries TRBV5-6 and TRBJ2-3; 8 nucleotides match TRBD1. V shed 0 bases, J shed 1 base, and the junction held 10 bases outside the gene matches. Germline V gene lookup returns CDR1 SGHDT and CDR2 YYEEEE. The CDR3 runs 18 residues. Here the CDR3 DNA reads TGTGCCAGCAGCTTGGCTTACCCCCCGGGACAGGGCACAGATACGCAGTATTTT. Translating it yields CASSLAYPPGQGTDTQYF.

This clone was detected only once. V is TRBV7-9 and J is TRBJ1-1; D uncertain. V was trimmed by 0 bases and J by 0 bases, leaving 8 bases between them. CDR3 length: 15 amino acids. The germline gives CDR1 SEHNR, CDR2 FQNEAQ (reference sequence). The CDR3 loop is CASSLAFVMNTEAFF. Written as DNA, the CDR3 is TGTGCCAGCAGCTTAGCCTTCGTAATGAACACTGAAGCTTTCTTT.

This clone was detected a few times. This sequence joins TRBV7-9 and TRBJ2-1; D could derive from TRBD1 or TRBD2 (6 bases each). Deletions cut 5 bases from V and 3 bases from J, with 14 bases between. The CDR3 extends over 15 amino acids. The germline V gene has CDR1 SEHNR and CDR2 FQNEAQ (reference sequence). In DNA form, the CDR3 reads TGTGCCAGCAGCCCGAATAGGGGGGACTACAATGAGCAGTTCTTC. It codes for CASSPNRGDYNEQFF. Based on the CDR3 plus reference TRBV7-9 and TRBJ2-1, the full variable domain is DTGVSQNPRHKITKRGQNVTFRCDPISEHNRLYWYRQTLGQGPEFLTYFQNEAQLEKSRLLSDRFSAERPKGSFSTLEIQRTEQGDSAMYLCASSPNRGDYNEQFFGPGTRLTVL.

This chain links TRBV5-1 with TRBJ2-6, with TRBD1 identical over 7 bases. This CDR3 comprises 19 residues. Trimming took 1 base from V and 0 from J; bases not matched to a gene: 10. Per germline, CDR1 SGHRS and CDR2 YFSETQ. The CDR3 nucleotides read TGCGCCAGCAGCTTGCAAGGTACAGGGGTTACCTCTGGGGCCAACGTCCTGACTTTC. Translated: CASSLQGTGVTSGANVLTF.

V usage is TRBV29-1 and J usage is TRBJ1-3, with D possibly TRBD1 on 6 matching bases. CDR1 is SQVTM and CDR2 is ANQGSEA in the germline V gene. V was clipped by 4 bases and J by 2 bases, with 9 bases between them. The CDR3 loop spans 13 amino acids. The CDR3 DNA reads TGCAGCGTTGTGGACAGCCCTGGAAACACCATATATTTT. It specifies CSVVDSPGNTIYF. The variable domain in full, completed from reference TRBV29-1 and TRBJ1-3, reads SAVISQKPSRDICQRGTSLTIQCQVDSQVTMMFWYRQQPGQSLTLIATANQGSEATYESGFVIDKFPISRPNLTFSTLTVSNMSPEDSSIYLCSVVDSPGNTIYFGEGSWLTVV.

This chain links TRBV6-5 with TRBJ1-1; the D is unclear. The CDR3 consists of 14 residues. In germline, CDR1 is MNHEY, CDR2 SVGAGI. With 6 bases removed from V and 1 base from J, the gap between germline ends came to 12 bases. This CDR3 reads CASRGTSSNTEAFF. The CDR3 DNA follows: TGTGCCAGCAGGGGCACCTCCTCGAACACTGAAGCTTTCTTT.

This clone has more than one count but fewer than ten. The chain joins TRBV7-6 to TRBJ1-1; 9 bases line up with TRBD1. The CDR3 is 15 residues long. The germline CDR1 and CDR2 sequences are SGHVS and FNYEAQ. Trimming at V came to 4 bases and at J to 7 bases, leaving 10 bases not matched to a gene. The CDR3 DNA sequence: TGTGCCAGCAGCTCAACAAGAGGGACAGGGAATGAAGCTTTCTTT. It yields the protein CASSSTRGTGNEAFF.

The J gene is TRBJ2-5, the V gene TRBV5-6, with TRBD2 matching over 8 bases. This CDR3 is 15 amino acids long. With 4 bases clipped from V and 4 bases from J, the junction kept 9 bases outside the gene matches. CDR1 is SGHDT and CDR2 is YYEEEE in the germline V gene. DNA of the CDR3: TGTGCCAGCAGCGGGGGATATGGGACTAGAGAGACCCAGTACTTC. It specifies CASSGGYGTRETQYF.

This chain's CDR3 is CASSPSGGAGGPDTGELFF. The DNA of the CDR3 is TGCGCCAGCAGCCCCTCAGGGGGAGCGGGGGGGCCGGACACCGGGGAGCTGTTTTTT. The chain employs TRBV5-1 and TRBJ2-2, with 10 bases identical to TRBD2. J gave up 3 bases and V 4 bases, and 15 bases lay outside the gene matches. CDR3 size: 19 residues. Germline V gene data show CDR1 as SGHRS and CDR2 as YFSETQ. The variable domain in full, completed from reference TRBV5-1 and TRBJ2-2, reads KAGVTQTPRYLIKTRGQQVTLSCSPISGHRSVSWYQQTPGQGLQFLFEYFSETQRNKGNFPGRFSGRQFSNSRSEMNVSTLELGDSALYLCASSPSGGAGGPDTGELFFGEGSRLTVL.

This chain connects TRBV5-8 to TRBJ2-7, with D perhaps matching TRBD2 (5 bases). Trimming stripped 0 bases from V and 4 bases from J, with 8 bases between. The CDR3 is made up of 13 amino acids. The germline V gene has CDR1 SGHTS and CDR2 YDEGEE. The CDR3 here is CASSLVRAYEQYF. The CDR3 nucleotides are TGTGCCAGCAGCTTGGTGAGGGCTTACGAGCAGTACTTC.

This sequence joins TRBV6-5 and TRBJ1-1, with D possibly TRBD1 on 5 matching bases. Germline V gene lookup returns CDR1 MNHEY and CDR2 SVGAGI. The CDR3 covers 13 residues. V was pared by 4 bases and J by 1 base, with 7 bases between. CDR3 bases: TGTGCCAGCAGTTTCAGGGAGAACACTGAAGCTTTCTTT. The encoded protein is CASSFRENTEAFF.

This clone has more than one count but fewer than ten. The gene calls are TRBV4-1 and TRBJ1-6; 7 nucleotides align to TRBD1. This CDR3 is 15 amino acids long. Germline CDR1 MGHRA, CDR2 YSYEKL. After removal of 0 bases from V and 6 bases from J, the junction contained 2 bases not matched to a gene. The CDR3 spells CASSQDAGGNSPLHF. The CDR3 DNA sequence: TGCGCCAGCAGCCAAGATGCAGGGGGTAATTCACCCCTCCACTTT.